The next 11 T cell receptor beta chains were all read from a single sample in a study of CD8 T cells in ankylosing spondylitis. Each CDR3 protein gets one entry after TCRdb re-called the 5' RACE reads with MiXCR. The sample has about 200,000 distinct CDR3 sequences, 20% to 30% seen once; the top ten hold 6.6%. The specimen was blood, either unsorted or a sorted T cell fraction (not recorded which). These receptors originate from a male donor with ankylosing spondylitis or in good health (not recorded which).

The chain links TRBV5-1 to TRBJ1-4, with D tentatively TRBD1 (5 bases). The V end lost 4 bases, the J end lost 3 bases, and 19 bases lay between the germline ends. The CDR3 runs 17 residues. The germline V gene encodes CDR1 SGHRS and CDR2 YFSETQ. CDR3 residues: CASSRDGPLRPNEKLFF. The CDR3 DNA sequence: TGCGCCAGCAGCCGGGACGGCCCTCTTCGGCCTAATGAAAAACTGTTTTTT.

The chain carries TRBV6-5 and TRBJ1-3; 7 bases align to TRBD1. The germline V gene has CDR1 MNHEY and CDR2 SVGAGI. The CDR3 length is 14 residues. Trimming cost V 4 bases and J 6 bases; bases outside gene matches: 6. For the CDR3, the DNA is TGTGCCAGCAGTTCACGACAGGGTGTAAACACCATATATTTT. This codes for CASSSRQGVNTIYF.

This clonotype was seen more than once but under ten times. V usage is TRBV5-1 and J usage is TRBJ2-7; 10 bases match TRBD1. This CDR3 has 16 amino acids. The germline V gene encodes CDR1 SGHRS and CDR2 YFSETQ. Trimming cost V 0 bases and J 7 bases; bases outside gene matches: 10. The DNA of the CDR3 is TGCGCCAGCAGCTTGGATTTGGGACAGGGGTCGAGAGAGCAGTACTTC. This codes for CASSLDLGQGSREQYF.

The chain has TRBV5-6 and TRBJ2-1, with D tentatively TRBD2 (5 bases). The V and J ends lost 6 bases and 0 bases respectively, with 13 bases between them. CDR3 length equals 15 residues. Per germline, CDR1 SGHDT and CDR2 YYEEEE. DNA for the CDR3: TGTGCCAGCACTTTCGGGGTAAGCTCCTACAATGAGCAGTTCTTC. It encodes CASTFGVSSYNEQFF.

The V and J genes are TRBV5-1 and TRBJ2-3; TRBD2 might be the D (6 bases). The CDR3 loop spans 15 amino acids. Germline lookup yields CDR1 SGHRS and CDR2 YFSETQ. Trimming stripped 0 bases from V and 3 bases from J, with 11 bases between. CDR3 bases: TGCGCCAGCAGCTTGGCGACTAGAAAGACAGATACGCAGTATTTT. It encodes CASSLATRKTDTQYF.

This clonotype appeared many times. Here the CDR3 DNA reads TGCAGTGCTAGGGGACTAGCGGAAGAATACAATGAGCAGTTCTTC. Protein: CSARGLAEEYNEQFF. The chain combines TRBV20-1 with TRBJ2-1, with 11 bases lining up with TRBD2. The germline V gene has CDR1 DFQATT and CDR2 SNEGSKA (reference sequence). The CDR3 extends over 15 amino acids. The trim removed 3 bases at V and 4 bases at J, leaving 5 bases unmatched.

This clonotype showed up many times. This chain uses TRBV6-5 with TRBJ2-5; no clear D gene. Germline V lookup: CDR1 MNHEY, CDR2 SVGAGI. This CDR3 has 13 residues. The V gene lost 0 bases and the J gene lost 4 bases, with 6 bases spanning the gap. The CDR3 region has the DNA TGTGCCAGCAGTTACTCCTCGAGAGAGACCCAGTACTTC. Protein sequence: CASSYSSRETQYF.

The chain joins TRBV12-3 or TRBV12-4 to TRBJ2-7; D unresolved. Trimming took 7 bases from V and 3 from J, leaving 13 bases between them. The CDR3 loop spans 13 amino acids. Here the CDR3 DNA reads TGTGCCAGCATCCTGGGCGGCGGCTACGAGCAGTACTTC. As protein: CASILGGGYEQYF.

This clonotype has a handful of counts. The chain recombines TRBV7-8 with TRBJ2-3; D unclear. Deletions cut 4 bases from V and 0 bases from J, with 5 bases between. The germline V gene encodes CDR1 SGHVS and CDR2 FQNEAQ. This CDR3 is 13 amino acids long. The CDR3 DNA reads TGTGCCAGCAGCTGGGGAAGCACAGATACGCAGTATTTT. It codes for CASSWGSTDTQYF.

This clonotype was seen many times. CDR3: CSVRDSSYEQYF. The CDR3 DNA reads TGCAGCGTCCGGGACTCCTCCTACGAGCAGTACTTC. V usage is TRBV29-1 and J usage is TRBJ2-7; tentative D call: TRBD2 (6 bases). Per the germline V gene, CDR1 is SQVTM and CDR2 is ANQGSEA. V shed 6 bases and J shed 0 bases, with 9 bases lying between them. The length of the CDR3 is 12 residues.

This clonotype was detected a few times. This sequence joins TRBV19 and TRBJ1-5, with D possibly being TRBD1 (5 bases). CDR1 and CDR2 (germline): LNHDA, SQIVND (reference sequence). The CDR3 consists of 14 residues. V lost 9 bases and J 0 bases, leaving 12 bases between the germline ends. CDR3 in amino acids: CASRKRGSNQPQHF. For the CDR3, the DNA is TGTGCCAGCAGAAAGAGGGGTAGCAATCAGCCCCAGCATTTT.